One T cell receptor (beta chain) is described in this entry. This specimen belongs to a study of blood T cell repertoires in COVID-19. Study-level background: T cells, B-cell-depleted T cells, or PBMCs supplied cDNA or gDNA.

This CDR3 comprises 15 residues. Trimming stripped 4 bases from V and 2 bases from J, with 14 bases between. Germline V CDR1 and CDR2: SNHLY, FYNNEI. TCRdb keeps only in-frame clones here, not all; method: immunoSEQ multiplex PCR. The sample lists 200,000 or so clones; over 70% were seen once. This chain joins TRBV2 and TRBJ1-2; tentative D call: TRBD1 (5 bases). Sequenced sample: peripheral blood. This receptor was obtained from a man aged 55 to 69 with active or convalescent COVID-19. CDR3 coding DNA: TGTGCCAGCAGTGTAAGTGACAGAGTGAACTATGGCTACACCTTC. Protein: CASSVSDRVNYGYTF. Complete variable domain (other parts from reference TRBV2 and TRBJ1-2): EPEVTQTPSHQVTQMGQEVILRCVPISNHLYFYWYRQILGQKVEFLVSFYNNEISEKSEIFDDQFSVERPDGSNFTLKIRSTKLEDSAMYFCASSVSDRVNYGYTFGSGTRLTVV.